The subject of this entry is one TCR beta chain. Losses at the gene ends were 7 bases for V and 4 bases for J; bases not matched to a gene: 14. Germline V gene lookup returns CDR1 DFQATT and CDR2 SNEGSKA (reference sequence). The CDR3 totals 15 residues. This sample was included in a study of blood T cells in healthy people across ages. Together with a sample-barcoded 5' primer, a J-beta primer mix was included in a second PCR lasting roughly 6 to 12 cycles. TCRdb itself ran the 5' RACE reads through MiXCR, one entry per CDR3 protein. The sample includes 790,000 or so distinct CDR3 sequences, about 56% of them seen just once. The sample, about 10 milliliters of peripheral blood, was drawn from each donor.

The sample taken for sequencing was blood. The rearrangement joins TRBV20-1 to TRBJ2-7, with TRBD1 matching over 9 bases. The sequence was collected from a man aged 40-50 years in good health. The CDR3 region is CSVRDGRDRAYEQYF. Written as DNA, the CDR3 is TGCAGTGTTAGGGACGGCCGGGACAGGGCTTACGAGCAGTACTTC.